The 27 T cell receptor beta chains below were found in one sample sequenced in a study of blood T cells in healthy people across ages. A J-beta primer mix and a sample-barcoded 5' primer were used in a second PCR of roughly 6 to 12 cycles. TCRdb analysed the 5' RACE reads with MiXCR anew, one entry per CDR3 protein. Of about 1.6 million distinct CDR3 sequences in the sample, about 32% were seen once. The sample taken for sequencing was blood. The source of these receptors is a woman in her twenties or thirties in good health.

For the CDR3, the DNA is TGCAGTGCTACGACAGGGTACACCGGGGAGCTGTTTTTT. It codes for CSATTGYTGELFF. The genes are TRBV20-1 and TRBJ2-2, with 7 positions matching TRBD1. Germline CDR1 and CDR2: DFQATT and SNEGSKA (reference sequence). With 4 bases clipped from V and 3 bases from J, the junction kept 2 bases outside the gene matches. This CDR3 is built from 13 residues.

This clonotype was seen a handful of times. A much larger clone lies a single base off, so this may be a read error. The chain combines TRBV13 with TRBJ2-7; tentative D call: TRBD2 (5 bases). The closer fit of TRBJ2-5 to the DNA end suggests the J call may be wrong. CDR1 and CDR2 (germline): PRHDT, FYEKMQ (reference sequence). This CDR3 spans 14 amino acids. The CDR3 DNA follows: TGTGCCAGCAACTTACGGACTCGGGGAGAGACCCAGTACTTC. Its protein product is CASNLRTRGETQYF.

This clonotype was recorded a few times. CDR3 bases: TGTGCCTGGAGGGTCCGACAGAATAATGAAAAACTGTTTTTT. It encodes CAWRVRQNNEKLFF. The chain links TRBV30 to TRBJ1-4, with D maybe TRBD1 (5 bases). CDR1 and CDR2 from the germline V gene are GTSNPN and SVGIG (reference sequence). CDR3 length: 14 residues. Trimming left V 3 bases short and J 4 bases short, with 12 bases between.

To note about this clonotype: An end of the junction differs from the germline gene, which may be a read error. The chain has TRBV12-3 or TRBV12-4 and TRBJ2-5, with 7 bases identical to TRBD2. CDR3 length: 15 amino acids. The CDR3 sequence: CASSQTRGRAEAQYF. CDR3 nucleotide sequence: TGTGCCAGCAGCCAGACTAGAGGGAGGGCAGAGGCCCAGTACTTC.

The gene calls are TRBV5-1 and TRBJ1-2; TRBD1 matches at 9 bases. Per germline, CDR1 SGHRS and CDR2 YFSETQ. The length of the CDR3 is 15 residues. Losses at the gene ends were 5 bases for V and 6 bases for J; bases not matched to a gene: 11. CDR3: CASSPGTGSNHGYTF. The CDR3, as DNA: TGCGCCAGCAGTCCCGGGACAGGGTCCAACCATGGCTACACCTTC.

This clonotype has more than one count but fewer than ten. V usage is TRBV6-5 and J usage is TRBJ2-5; D uncertain. Looked up from germline, CDR1 is MNHEY and CDR2 is SVGAGI. Deletions cut 5 bases from V and 0 bases from J, with 13 bases between. This CDR3 contains 15 residues. CDR3 DNA: TGTGCCAGCAGTCGTCGGGCCGGCAACCAAGAGACCCAGTACTTC. This encodes CASSRRAGNQETQYF.

The V and J genes are TRBV7-9 and TRBJ2-7, with 7 bases identical to TRBD2. The CDR3 is made up of 16 amino acids. The germline V gene has CDR1 SEHNR and CDR2 FQNEAQ (reference sequence). After removal of 1 base from V and 3 bases from J, the junction contained 9 bases not matched to a gene. This CDR3 is CASSLELRGSDYEQYF. DNA of the CDR3: TGTGCCAGCAGCTTAGAATTGCGGGGGTCAGACTACGAGCAGTACTTC.

V and J are TRBV7-2 and TRBJ1-2; 9 nucleotides line up with TRBD1. This CDR3 has 16 residues. The germline V gene encodes CDR1 SGHTA and CDR2 FQGNSA. Trimming removed 1 base from V and 5 bases from J; junction bases left unmatched: 8. The CDR3: CASSLVGGTGRYGYTF. The CDR3 nucleotides read TGTGCCAGCAGCTTAGTCGGTGGGACAGGGCGGTATGGCTACACCTTC.

The rearrangement links TRBV3-1 to TRBJ2-5; TRBD2 aligns across 11 bases. The germline V gene encodes CDR1 LGHDT and CDR2 YNNKEL (reference sequence). CDR3 length: 18 residues. With V trimmed by 1 base and J by 5 bases, 12 bases remained unmatched. The CDR3 bases are TGTGCCAGCAGCCAAGTAGGGTTAGCGGGAGGGAGGGCGGAGACCCAGTACTTC. Its translation is CASSQVGLAGGRAETQYF.

The chain is built from TRBV12-3 or TRBV12-4 and TRBJ1-2, with TRBD1 as a possible D gene (5 bases). The CDR3 sequence is 14 residues long. V lost 3 bases, J lost 6 bases, and 14 bases lay in between. This CDR3 is CASSLGEGRHGYTF. The CDR3, as DNA: TGTGCCAGCAGTTTGGGGGAGGGACGACATGGCTACACCTTC.

This clonotype was observed a handful of times. The rearrangement uses TRBV20-1 and TRBJ1-4; D unresolved. This CDR3 is built from 12 residues. Germline V gene sequence: CDR1 DFQATT, CDR2 SNEGSKA (reference sequence). V dropped 0 bases and J dropped 6 bases, with 5 bases sitting between them. The DNA of the CDR3 is TGCAGTGCTAGAGAAGATTATGAAAAACTGTTTTTT. Protein sequence: CSAREDYEKLFF.

This chain joins TRBV20-1 and TRBJ2-7; 10 nucleotides line up with TRBD2. Germline loops: CDR1 DFQATT, CDR2 SNEGSKA (reference sequence). This CDR3 has 16 amino acids. The junction had 8 bases not matched to a gene; V was cut back by 3 bases and J by 0 bases. CDR3 coding DNA: TGCAGTGCTAGGAAGCGGGAGGGCTCCAACTCCTACGAGCAGTACTTC. This encodes CSARKREGSNSYEQYF.

A few counts support this clonotype. The chain links TRBV15 to TRBJ1-4; D is uncertain. CDR3 length: 15 residues. Germline CDR1 and CDR2: LNHNV and YYDKDF (reference sequence). Trimming left V 3 bases short and J 0 bases short, with 8 bases between. The CDR3: CATSSRPTTNEKLFF. CDR3 bases: TGTGCCACCAGCAGCCGACCGACAACTAATGAAAAACTGTTTTTT. Combining the CDR3 with reference TRBV15 and TRBJ1-4 gives the whole variable domain DAMVIQNPRYQVTQFGKPVTLSCSQTLNHNVMYWYQQKSSQAPKLLFHYYDKDFNNEADTPDNFQSRRPNTSFCFLDIRSPGLGDTAMYLCATSSRPTTNEKLFFGSGTQLSVL.

This clonotype was observed a handful of times. The CDR3 region has the DNA TGTGCCAGCAGTATACCCCTAGCGGGAGCCTACGAGCAGTACTTC. Amino acid sequence: CASSIPLAGAYEQYF. The V gene is TRBV28, the J gene TRBJ2-7, with 10 bases lining up with TRBD2. The trim removed 5 bases at V and 2 bases at J, leaving 6 bases unmatched. The CDR3 loop spans 15 amino acids. Per the germline V gene, CDR1 is MDHEN and CDR2 is SYDVKM.

This clonotype came up many times. The rearrangement joins TRBV4-2 to TRBJ2-7; D remains unclear. In germline, CDR1 is LGHNA, CDR2 YNFKEQ. This CDR3 spans 14 amino acids. The V and J ends lost 0 bases and 0 bases respectively, with 6 bases between them. The CDR3 here is CASSQDAGSYEQYF. In DNA, the CDR3 is TGTGCCAGCAGCCAAGATGCCGGCTCCTACGAGCAGTACTTC.

The chain has TRBV30 and TRBJ2-7, with D perhaps matching TRBD1 (5 bases). The CDR3 spans 13 residues. Germline V gene lookup returns CDR1 GTSNPN and CDR2 SVGIG (reference sequence). The V gene lost 0 bases and the J gene lost 4 bases, with 10 bases spanning the gap. The CDR3 reads CAWSVRSGYEQYF. CDR3 nucleotide sequence: TGTGCCTGGAGTGTAAGGTCAGGGTACGAGCAGTACTTC.

As for this clonotype: Possible read error: a much larger clone is one base away. The chain recombines TRBV4-2 with TRBJ2-3; 9 nucleotides align to TRBD2. This CDR3 has 16 residues. Unmatched junction bases numbered 8, after V lost 1 base and J lost 6 bases. Germline values: CDR1 LGHNA, CDR2 YNFKEQ. The CDR3 region has the DNA TGTGCCAGCAGCCAAGGGGGCCAGCGGGGGGCTGATACGCAGTATTTT. It translates to CASSQGGQRGADTQYF.

V is TRBV6-1 and J is TRBJ2-1, with 10 bases lining up with TRBD2. The germline CDR1 and CDR2 sequences are MNHNS and SASEGT. The CDR3 length is 15 residues. With 3 bases clipped from V and 6 bases from J, the junction kept 5 bases outside the gene matches. The CDR3 nucleotides are TGTGCCAGCAGTGAGCGGACTAGCGGTATCAATGAGCAGTTCTTC. As protein: CASSERTSGINEQFF.

This clonotype was found many times. The chain is built from TRBV9 and TRBJ2-5, with D possibly called TRBD1 or TRBD2 (5 bases each). CDR1 SGDLS and CDR2 YYNGEE come from the germline V gene. The CDR3 spans 15 residues. Deletions cut 3 bases from V and 1 base from J, with 13 bases between. The CDR3 sequence: CASSGRDGPQETQYF. CDR3 sequence (DNA): TGTGCCAGCAGCGGCCGGGACGGACCCCAAGAGACCCAGTACTTC.

The DNA for the CDR3 is TGTGCCAGCAGTTCTACAGGGTTGGGACAAGAGACCCAGTACTTC. It codes for CASSSTGLGQETQYF. The chain has TRBV27 and TRBJ2-5; perhaps TRBD1 as D (6 bases). Germline assignment: CDR1 MNHEY and CDR2 SMNVEV (reference sequence). V lost 4 bases and J 2 bases, leaving 14 bases between the germline ends. The CDR3 totals 15 residues.

This clonotype was detected only a few times. The chain recombines TRBV24-1 with TRBJ2-1, with D maybe TRBD1 (5 bases). Germline CDR1 KGHDR, CDR2 SFDVKD. The CDR3 length is 14 residues. Trimming took off 4 bases at V and 3 bases at J, with 9 bases between the two ends. DNA for the CDR3: TGTGCCACCAGTGAGGGGCTTAGCTACAATGAGCAGTTCTTC. This sequence encodes CATSEGLSYNEQFF.

A single count supports this clonotype. This chain links TRBV6-1 with TRBJ1-5; 8 positions agree with TRBD1. The trim removed 7 bases at V and 7 bases at J, leaving 9 bases unmatched. Germline V gene data show CDR1 as MNHNS and CDR2 as SASEGT. The CDR3 consists of 14 residues. The CDR3 DNA reads as TGTGCCAGCACCCTGGGACAGGTGGAGCAGCCCCAGCATTTT. It yields the protein CASTLGQVEQPQHF.

This clonotype occurred a few times. The gene calls are TRBV7-8 and TRBJ2-3; no clear D. CDR1 is SGHVS, CDR2 FQNEAQ, per germline. V was shortened by 5 bases and J by 2 bases, with 8 bases between the two germline ends. The CDR3 covers 13 residues. This CDR3 reads CASSRTPTDTQYF. In DNA form, the CDR3 reads TGTGCCAGCAGCCGCACCCCCACAGATACGCAGTATTTT.

On this clonotype itself: A much larger clonotype is one base distant, so this may be a read error. J is TRBJ2-7 and V is TRBV7-8, with D perhaps matching TRBD1 (6 bases). The V and J ends lost 7 bases and 3 bases respectively, with 13 bases between them. Germline V lookup: CDR1 SGHVS, CDR2 FQNEAQ. The CDR3 spans 13 residues. CDR3 DNA sequence: TGTGCCAGCACCAAAGGGGGTTTCTACGAGCAGTACTTC. As protein: CASTKGGFYEQYF.

As for this clonotype: One end of the junction does not line up with germline, which may come from a read error. V usage is TRBV6-2 or TRBV6-3 and J usage is TRBJ2-5, with 7 bases matching TRBD2. The germline CDR1 and CDR2 sequences are MNHEY and SVGEGT. The CDR3 is 15 amino acids. CDR3 protein: CTSTEGTTLWNEQYF. CDR3 nucleotide sequence: TGTACCAGCACCGAGGGGACTACTTTATGGAATGAGCAGTACTTC.

This clonotype was detected only a few times. The chain is built from TRBV3-1 and TRBJ2-3; D ambiguous. CDR3 length equals 14 residues. From germline, CDR1 is LGHDT and CDR2 YNNKEL (reference sequence). The V gene lost 9 bases and the J gene lost 0 bases, with 13 bases spanning the gap. The CDR3 region has the DNA TGTGCCAGTCTATCATCTACTAGCACAGATACGCAGTATTTT. This encodes CASLSSTSTDTQYF.

V and J are TRBV4-1 and TRBJ2-5; perhaps TRBD2 as D (5 bases). The germline V and J ends were trimmed by 1 base and 3 bases, with 9 bases remaining between them. Germline CDR1 is MGHRA and CDR2 is YSYEKL. CDR3 length equals 14 residues. CDR3 sequence: CASSQGGSEETQYF. The CDR3 DNA reads as TGCGCCAGCAGCCAAGGCGGGTCCGAAGAGACCCAGTACTTC.